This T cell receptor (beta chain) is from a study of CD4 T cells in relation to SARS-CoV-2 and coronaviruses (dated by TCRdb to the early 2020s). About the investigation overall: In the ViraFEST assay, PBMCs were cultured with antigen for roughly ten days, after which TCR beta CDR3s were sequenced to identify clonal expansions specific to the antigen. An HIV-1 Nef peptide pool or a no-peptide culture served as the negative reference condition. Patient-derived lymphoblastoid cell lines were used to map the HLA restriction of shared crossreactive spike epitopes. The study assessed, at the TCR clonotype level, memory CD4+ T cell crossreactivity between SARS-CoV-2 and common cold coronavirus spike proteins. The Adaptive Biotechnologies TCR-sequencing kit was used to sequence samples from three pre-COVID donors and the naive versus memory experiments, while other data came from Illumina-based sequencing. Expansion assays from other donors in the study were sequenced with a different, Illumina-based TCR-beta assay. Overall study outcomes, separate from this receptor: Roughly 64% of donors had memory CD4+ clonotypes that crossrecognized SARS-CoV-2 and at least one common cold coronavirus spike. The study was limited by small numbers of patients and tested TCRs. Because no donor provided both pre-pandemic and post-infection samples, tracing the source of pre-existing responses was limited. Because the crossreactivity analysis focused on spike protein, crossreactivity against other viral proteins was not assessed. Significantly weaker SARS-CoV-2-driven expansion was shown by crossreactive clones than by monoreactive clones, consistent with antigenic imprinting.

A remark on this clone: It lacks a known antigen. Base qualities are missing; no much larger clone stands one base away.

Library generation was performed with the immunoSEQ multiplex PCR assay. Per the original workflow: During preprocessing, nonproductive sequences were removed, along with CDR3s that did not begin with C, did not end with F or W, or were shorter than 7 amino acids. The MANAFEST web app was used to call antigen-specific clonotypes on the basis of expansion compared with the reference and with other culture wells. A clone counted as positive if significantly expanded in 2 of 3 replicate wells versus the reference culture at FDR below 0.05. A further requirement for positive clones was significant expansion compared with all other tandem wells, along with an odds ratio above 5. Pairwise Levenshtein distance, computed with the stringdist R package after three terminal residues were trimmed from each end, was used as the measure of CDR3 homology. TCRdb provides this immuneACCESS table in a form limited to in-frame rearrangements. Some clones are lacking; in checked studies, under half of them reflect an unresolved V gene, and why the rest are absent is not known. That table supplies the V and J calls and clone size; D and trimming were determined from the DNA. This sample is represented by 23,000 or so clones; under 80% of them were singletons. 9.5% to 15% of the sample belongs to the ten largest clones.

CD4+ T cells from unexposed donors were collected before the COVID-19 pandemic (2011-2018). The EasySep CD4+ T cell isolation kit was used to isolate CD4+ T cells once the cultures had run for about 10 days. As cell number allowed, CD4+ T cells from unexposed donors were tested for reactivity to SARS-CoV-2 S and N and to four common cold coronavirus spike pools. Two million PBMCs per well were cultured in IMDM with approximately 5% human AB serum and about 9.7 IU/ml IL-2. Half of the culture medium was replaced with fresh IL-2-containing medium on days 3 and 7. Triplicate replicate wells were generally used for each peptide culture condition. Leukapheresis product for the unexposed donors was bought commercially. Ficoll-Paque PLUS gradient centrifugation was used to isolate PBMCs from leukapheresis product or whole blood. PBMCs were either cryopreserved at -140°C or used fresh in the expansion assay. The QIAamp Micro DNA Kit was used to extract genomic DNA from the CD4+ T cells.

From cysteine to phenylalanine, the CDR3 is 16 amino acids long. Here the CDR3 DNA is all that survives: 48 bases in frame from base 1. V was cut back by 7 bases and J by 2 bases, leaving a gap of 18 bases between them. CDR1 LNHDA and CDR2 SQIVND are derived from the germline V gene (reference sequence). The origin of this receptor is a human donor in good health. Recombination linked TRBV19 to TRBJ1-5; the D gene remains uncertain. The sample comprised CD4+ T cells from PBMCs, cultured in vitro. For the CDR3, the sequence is CASTNQGGRGNQPQHF. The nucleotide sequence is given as TGTGCCAGTACTAATCAAGGAGGGCGAGGCAATCAGCCCCAGCATTTT.